This TCR beta chain was identified in a study of OX40 agonist ivuxolimab in advanced cancers. The study, taken as a whole, reports: Among the nonresponders, some also had low normalized T-cell clonal expansion.

The method was immunoSEQ multiplex PCR; TCRdb's version includes in-frame clones alone and lacks a portion of them. This table has 65,000 to 95,000 clones, roughly 94% appearing once. Notes on this clone: Its antigen is not identified.

V dropped 2 bases and J dropped 2; count of bases not matched to a gene: 3. In germline, CDR1 is SGDLS, CDR2 YYNGEE. CDR3 length: 14 residues. The sequences come from CD4+ or CD8+ T cells sorted from blood, collected in a trial of the OX40 agonist ivuxolimab. The receptor was isolated from an adult with an advanced solid tumor such as melanoma, head and neck, liver or kidney cancer. The chain employs TRBV9 and TRBJ2-7, with TRBD1 matching over 8 bases. CDR3 loop: CASSVGTGPYEQYF. CDR3 in DNA: TGTGCCAGCAGCGTCGGGACAGGACCCTACGAGCAGTACTTC.